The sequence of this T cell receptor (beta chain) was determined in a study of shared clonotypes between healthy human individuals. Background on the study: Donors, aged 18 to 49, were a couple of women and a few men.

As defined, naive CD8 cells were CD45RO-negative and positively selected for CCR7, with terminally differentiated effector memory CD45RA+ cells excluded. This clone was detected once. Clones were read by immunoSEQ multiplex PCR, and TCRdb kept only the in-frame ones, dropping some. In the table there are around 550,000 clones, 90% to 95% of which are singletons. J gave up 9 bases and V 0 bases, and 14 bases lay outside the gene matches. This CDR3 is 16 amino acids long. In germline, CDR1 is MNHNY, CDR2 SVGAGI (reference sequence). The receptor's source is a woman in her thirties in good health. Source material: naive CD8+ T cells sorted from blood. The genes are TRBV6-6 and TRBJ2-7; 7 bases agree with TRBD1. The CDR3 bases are TGTGCCAGCAGTTACTCAACCGGGACAGTGATTATGATGCAGTACTTC. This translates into CASSYSTGTVIMMQYF.